This TCR beta chain was captured in a study of metastatic and nonmetastatic thyroid tumors. About the research overall: Repertoire comparisons spanned blood and tumor or nodule tissue from malignant and benign thyroid patients. Study findings and constraints: Significantly higher TCR beta diversity was reportedly seen in malignant thyroid tumors than benign nodules, in blood and tumor.

Germline V gives CDR1 KGHDR, CDR2 SFDVKD. V shed 6 bases and J 3 bases; nucleotides not matched to a gene: 5. CDR3 length: 15 amino acids. Original data processing: CDR3 differences across clinicopathological groups were used to build a distant-metastasis classifier for papillary thyroid cancer. With MiXCR, TCRdb called clones anew from the PCR reads. The V and J calls come from TCRdb's annotation, not from the publication. Of around 31,000 clones detected, about 15% appear once; the ten largest clones hold about a fifth. Before thyroid surgery, none of the patients had received any treatment. On this clone itself: The antigen remains undetermined.

V gene TRBV24-1 combines with J gene TRBJ2-3, with 10 bases that match TRBD2. The sequenced sample consisted of blood. The sequence was obtained from a male donor with papillary thyroid cancer or a benign thyroid nodule (not recorded which). Some clones in this sample may be carry-over from other donors' samples. The DNA of the CDR3 is TGTGCCACCAGTTCGACTAGCGGGCGGACAGATACGCAGTATTTT. Its translation: CATSSTSGRTDTQYF.